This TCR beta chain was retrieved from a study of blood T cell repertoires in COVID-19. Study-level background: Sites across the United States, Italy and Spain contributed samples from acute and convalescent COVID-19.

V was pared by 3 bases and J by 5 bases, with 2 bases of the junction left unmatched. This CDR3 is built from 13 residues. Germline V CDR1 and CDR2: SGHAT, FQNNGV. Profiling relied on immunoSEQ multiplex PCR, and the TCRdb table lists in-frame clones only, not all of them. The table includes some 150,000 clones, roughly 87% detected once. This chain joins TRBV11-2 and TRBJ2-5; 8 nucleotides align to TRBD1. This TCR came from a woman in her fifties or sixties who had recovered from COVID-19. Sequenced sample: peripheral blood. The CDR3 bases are TGTGCCAGCAGCTTCACAGGGGGGGAGACCCAGTACTTC. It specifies CASSFTGGETQYF.